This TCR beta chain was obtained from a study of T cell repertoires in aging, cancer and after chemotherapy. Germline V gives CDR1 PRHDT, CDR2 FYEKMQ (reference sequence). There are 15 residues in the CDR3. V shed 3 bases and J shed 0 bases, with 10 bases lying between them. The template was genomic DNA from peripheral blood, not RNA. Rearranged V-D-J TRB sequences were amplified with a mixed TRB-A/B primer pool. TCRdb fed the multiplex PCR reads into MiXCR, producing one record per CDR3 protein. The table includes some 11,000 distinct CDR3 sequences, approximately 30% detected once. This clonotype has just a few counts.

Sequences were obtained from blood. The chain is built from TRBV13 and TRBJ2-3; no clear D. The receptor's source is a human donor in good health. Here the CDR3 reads CASSLQWESTDTQYF. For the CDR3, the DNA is TGTGCCAGCAGCTTGCAGTGGGAAAGCACAGATACGCAGTATTTT.